This T cell receptor beta chain comes out of a study of graft-versus-host responses after intestinal transplantation. Regarding the study as a whole: Some GvH clones appeared in ileal mucosa or blood before recipient bone marrow.

From germline, CDR1 is MNHNS and CDR2 SASEGT. The CDR3 runs to 14 residues. The ends lost 5 bases at V and 3 bases at J; junction bases unmatched: 3. As to this clone: The antigen is undetermined.

This table comes from immunoSEQ multiplex PCR, and its TCRdb copy is limited to in-frame clones, with some not included. The repertoire holds about 90,000 clones, with just under 95% as singletons. Sequencing used unstimulated CD4+ T cells sorted from spleen or lymph node cells, obtained before intestinal transplant. The clonotype originates from a human donor who received an intestinal transplant. The chain couples TRBV6-1 to TRBJ2-1; 8 bases line up with TRBD1. The CDR3 sequence: CASSSTGGYNEQFF. DNA for the CDR3: TGTGCCAGCAGTTCCACAGGGGGCTACAATGAGCAGTTCTTC.